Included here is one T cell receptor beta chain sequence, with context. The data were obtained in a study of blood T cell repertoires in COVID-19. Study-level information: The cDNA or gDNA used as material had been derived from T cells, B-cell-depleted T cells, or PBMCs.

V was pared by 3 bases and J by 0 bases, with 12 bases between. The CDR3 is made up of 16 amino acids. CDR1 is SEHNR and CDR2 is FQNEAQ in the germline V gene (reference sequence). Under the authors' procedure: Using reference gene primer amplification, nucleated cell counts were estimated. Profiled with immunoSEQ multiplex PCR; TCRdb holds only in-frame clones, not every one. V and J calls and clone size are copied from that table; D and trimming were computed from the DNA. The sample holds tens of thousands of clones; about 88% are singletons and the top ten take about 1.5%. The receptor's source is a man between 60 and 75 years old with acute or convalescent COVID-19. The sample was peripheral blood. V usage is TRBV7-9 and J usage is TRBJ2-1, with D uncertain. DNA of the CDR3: TGTGCCAGCAGCTTCTCGGTGACATTCTCCTACAATGAGCAGTTCTTC. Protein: CASSFSVTFSYNEQFF.